Sequencing of this T cell receptor (beta chain) was carried out in a study of cytomegalovirus exposure and HLA in healthy donors. General observations from the study: Most TCR sequences showed up rarely, but some public TCRs showed up in many donors. It has been reported that TCR beta sequences accurately predicted the HLA-A and HLA-B alleles of most subjects.

Use of 60 Vbeta and 13 Jbeta primers characterized the PCR. Measured with immunoSEQ multiplex PCR; TCRdb has only the in-frame clones, and not every one. The profile shows approximately 300,000 clones, 80% of them singletons. Per germline, CDR1 SNHLY and CDR2 FYNNEI. This CDR3 comprises 14 residues. Germline trimming cut 6 bases from V and 4 bases from J; bases unmatched to any gene: 6. This clone was detected a few times. Its specificity is not known. This sequence originates from a girl aged 2 to 9 in good health and CMV-seronegative. The chain joins TRBV2 to TRBJ1-2, with 9 bases matching TRBD1. The sample taken for sequencing was PBMCs. Here the CDR3 DNA reads TGTGCCAGCAGGGACAGGGGTTCCGGCTATGGCTACACCTTC. As protein: CASRDRGSGYGYTF.